This entry lists 25 T cell receptor beta chains sequenced from one sample in a study of blood T cell repertoires in COVID-19. The method was immunoSEQ multiplex PCR; TCRdb's version includes in-frame clones alone and lacks a portion of them. Among fewer than 250,000 clones listed, approximately 84% were seen once. The sample comprised peripheral blood. These receptors came from a man over 45 with COVID-19, enrolled during active disease.

The gene calls are TRBV5-4 and TRBJ2-3; 8 nucleotides align to TRBD2. V lost 5 bases to trimming and J lost 2 bases; unmatched junction nucleotides: 7. Germline lookup yields CDR1 SGHNT and CDR2 YYREEE (reference sequence). The CDR3 has 15 residues. DNA for the CDR3: TGTGCCAGCAGTTCGGGACTAGTAGACACAGATACGCAGTATTTT. It is translated as CASSSGLVDTDTQYF.

This chain uses TRBV5-1 with TRBJ2-1; no clear D. Germline values: CDR1 SGHRS, CDR2 YFSETQ. Trimming took 0 bases from V and 5 from J, leaving 15 bases between them. The CDR3 runs 16 residues. Here the CDR3 DNA reads TGCGCCAGCAGCTTGGACTCCCCGGCTAGTAACAATGAGCAGTTCTTC. Translation gives CASSLDSPASNNEQFF.

V is TRBV27 and J is TRBJ2-3, with D possibly TRBD2 on 6 matching bases. Germline V gene data show CDR1 as MNHEY and CDR2 as SMNVEV (reference sequence). Trimming pared 1 base from V and 1 base from J, leaving 15 bases between. The length of the CDR3 is 17 residues. Written as DNA, the CDR3 is TGTGCCAGCAGTTTATTCGGGAGTATGGGGGGCACAGATACGCAGTATTTT. Protein sequence: CASSLFGSMGGTDTQYF.

The V and J genes are TRBV4-1 and TRBJ2-2; 7 nucleotides match TRBD1. CDR3 length: 15 amino acids. V gave up 3 bases and J gave up 0 bases; unmatched junction bases: 1. Germline CDR1 and CDR2: MGHRA and YSYEKL. CDR3 in DNA: TGCGCCAGCAGCCAGGGGACAGCGAACACCGGGGAGCTGTTTTTT. It encodes CASSQGTANTGELFF.

This rearrangement joins TRBV20-1 to TRBJ2-3, with 9 bases fitting TRBD2. This CDR3 is built from 15 residues. J gave up 6 bases and V 3 bases, and 10 bases lay outside the gene matches. Germline-derived CDR1 and CDR2 are DFQATT and SNEGSKA (reference sequence). The CDR3 region is CSASALAGYVDTQYF. As DNA, the CDR3 is TGCAGTGCTAGTGCGCTAGCGGGATACGTGGATACGCAGTATTTT.

This chain uses TRBV19 with TRBJ2-1; the match to TRBD2 covers 12 bases. The CDR3 is 15 residues long. Losses at the gene ends were 6 bases for V and 9 bases for J; bases not matched to a gene: 9. Germline V gene data show CDR1 as LNHDA and CDR2 as SQIVND (reference sequence). CDR3 DNA sequence: TGTGCCAGTAGCCTAGCGGGGGGGATTAAGGGTGAGCAGTTCTTC. This codes for CASSLAGGIKGEQFF.

This chain uses TRBV27 with TRBJ2-2; 15 bases are a match to TRBD2. The CDR3 runs to 17 residues. The germline gives CDR1 MNHEY, CDR2 SMNVEV (reference sequence). V dropped 3 bases and J dropped 6; count of bases not matched to a gene: 5. The CDR3 is CASSFRTSGGASGELFF. The CDR3, as DNA: TGTGCCAGCAGTTTCCGGACTAGCGGGGGGGCGTCCGGGGAGCTGTTTTTT.

The chain combines TRBV10-3 with TRBJ2-3; 7 bases agree with TRBD2. Trimming at V came to 6 bases and at J to 3 bases, leaving 6 bases not matched to a gene. Germline CDR1 ENHRY, CDR2 SYGVKD. The CDR3 totals 14 residues. The DNA for the CDR3 is TGTGCCATCAGCGGGGGGACTGTTACAGATACGCAGTATTTT. The encoded protein is CAISGGTVTDTQYF.

The rearrangement links TRBV5-4 to TRBJ1-1; the match to TRBD1 covers 8 bases. The CDR3 is 14 amino acids. Germline assignment: CDR1 SGHNT and CDR2 YYREEE (reference sequence). The ends lost 0 bases at V and 6 bases at J; junction bases unmatched: 4. Here the CDR3 DNA reads TGTGCCAGCAGCTTGGGACAGGGGATCGCTGAAGCTTTCTTT. It is translated as CASSLGQGIAEAFF.

The chain combines TRBV5-1 with TRBJ2-7; D may be TRBD2 (6 bases). Germline CDR1 reads SGHRS; CDR2 reads YFSETQ. V lost 1 base, J lost 3 bases, and 14 bases lay in between. The CDR3 totals 15 residues. The CDR3 region is CASSLSPGELYEQYF. The CDR3 nucleotides are TGCGCCAGCAGCTTGTCCCCGGGAGAGCTCTACGAGCAGTACTTC.

The chain has TRBV7-2 and TRBJ2-7, with TRBD1 matching over 9 bases. The CDR3 has 16 residues. Germline lookup yields CDR1 SGHTA and CDR2 FQGNSA. V dropped 5 bases and J dropped 4; count of bases not matched to a gene: 12. CDR3 region: CASSKLPGTGFYEQYF. The CDR3 DNA follows: TGTGCCAGCAGCAAACTCCCCGGGACAGGGTTTTACGAGCAGTACTTC.

This clone appeared once. The genes are TRBV2 and TRBJ2-1; TRBD2 is a possible D gene (5 bases). The CDR3 has 13 amino acids. Trimming took 5 bases from V and 12 from J, leaving 17 bases between them. Germline V gene lookup returns CDR1 SNHLY and CDR2 FYNNEI. The CDR3 DNA is TGTGCCAGCAGTCCTATTCAAACAGAGGGGCAGTTCTTC. Encoded protein: CASSPIQTEGQFF.

V is TRBV7-9 and J is TRBJ1-2; 9 bases agree with TRBD1. Germline-derived CDR1 and CDR2 are SEHNR and FQNEAQ (reference sequence). V was pared by 5 bases and J by 2 bases, with 9 bases of the junction left unmatched. The CDR3 spans 16 residues. Here the CDR3 reads CASSPPGTGTNYGYTF. The DNA of the CDR3 is TGTGCCAGCAGCCCCCCGGGGACAGGGACGAACTATGGCTACACCTTC.

The V gene is TRBV19, the J gene TRBJ2-2; maybe TRBD1 (6 bases). Per the germline V gene, CDR1 is LNHDA and CDR2 is SQIVND (reference sequence). The CDR3 runs to 14 residues. With 1 base removed from V and 8 bases from J, the gap between germline ends came to 11 bases. CDR3 residues: CASSIAGVLGELFF. The CDR3 nucleotides read TGTGCCAGTAGTATAGCAGGGGTTTTAGGGGAGCTGTTTTTT.

CDR3 bases: TGTGCCAGCAGCTGGACAGGGGGCTTAGGAGATACGCAGTATTTT. Protein sequence: CASSWTGGLGDTQYF. This chain joins TRBV5-8 and TRBJ2-3, with 11 nucleotides matching TRBD1. The CDR3 extends over 15 amino acids. With 3 bases clipped from V and 5 bases from J, the junction kept 5 bases outside the gene matches. From germline, CDR1 is SGHTS and CDR2 YDEGEE.

This rearrangement joins TRBV9 to TRBJ2-1, with TRBD2 as a possible D gene (6 bases). The CDR3 contains 14 residues. V shed 1 base and J shed 9 bases, with 14 bases lying between them. In germline, CDR1 is SGDLS, CDR2 YYNGEE. CDR3 residues: CASSVSGRGGEQFF. The DNA for the CDR3 is TGTGCCAGCAGCGTATCCGGGAGAGGAGGTGAGCAGTTCTTC.

The rearrangement uses TRBV3-1 (or the pseudogene TRBV3-2) and TRBJ1-5; 11 positions agree with TRBD1. The ends lost 4 bases at V and 8 bases at J; junction bases unmatched: 7. CDR3 length: 15 amino acids. The germline V gene encodes CDR1 LGHDT and CDR2 YNNKEL (reference sequence). CDR3 region: CASSPGQGADKPQHF. The CDR3, as DNA: TGTGCCAGCAGCCCTGGACAGGGGGCCGATAAGCCCCAGCATTTT.

CDR3 in amino acids: CASGLIQGARPSGGYTF. CDR3 in DNA: TGTGCTAGTGGTTTGATACAGGGGGCGCGCCCCTCGGGGGGCTACACCTTC. This sequence joins TRBV12-5 and TRBJ1-2, with TRBD1 matching 9 bases. In germline, CDR1 is LGHNT, CDR2 FRNRAP. Germline trimming cut 2 bases from V and 8 bases from J; bases unmatched to any gene: 15. CDR3 length: 17 residues.

The J gene is TRBJ1-1, the V gene TRBV3-1 (or the pseudogene TRBV3-2); 7 nucleotides agree with TRBD1. Germline V lookup: CDR1 LGHDT, CDR2 YNNKEL (reference sequence). This CDR3 spans 12 amino acids. V lost 7 bases to trimming and J lost 9 bases; unmatched junction nucleotides: 8. Written as DNA, the CDR3 is TGTGCCAGCACCCGAGGAAGGGGGCAAGCTTTCTTT. Translated: CASTRGRGQAFF.

The chain carries TRBV3-1 (or the pseudogene TRBV3-2) and TRBJ1-1; D ambiguous. The CDR3 runs to 14 residues. The V gene's germline CDR1 is LGHDT and CDR2 YNNKEL (reference sequence). V was pared by 5 bases and J by 4 bases, with 14 bases between. DNA of the CDR3: TGTGCCAGCAGCAACACGCAAGCGGGCACTGAAGCTTTCTTT. Amino acid sequence: CASSNTQAGTEAFF.

The rearrangement joins TRBV12-3 or TRBV12-4 to TRBJ2-7, with D tentatively TRBD2 (6 bases). CDR3 length: 13 amino acids. Trimming took 6 bases from V and 7 from J, leaving 16 bases between them. In DNA, the CDR3 is TGTGCCAGCAGACAAAATCCCGGGGGTGAGCAGTACTTC. It codes for CASRQNPGGEQYF.

In its sample, this clone was seen a few times. The gene calls are TRBV21-1 and TRBJ1-4; no DNA check was done on the table's D call, TRBD1. TRBV21-1 is annotated as a pseudogene. This CDR3 contains 14 residues. In DNA form, the CDR3 reads TGTGCCAGCAGCAAGGCCACAACTAATGAAAAACTGTTTTTT. Translation: CASSKATTNEKLFF.

This clone was found once. This sequence joins TRBV7-8 and TRBJ2-4; 9 nucleotides agree with TRBD1. J gave up 0 bases and V 5 bases, and 14 bases lay outside the gene matches. The CDR3 consists of 19 residues. The V gene's germline CDR1 is SGHVS and CDR2 FQNEAQ. Here the CDR3 DNA reads TGTGCCAGCAGCGGACAGGGGAGGGTGGGGGCTCTAGCCAAAAACATTCAGTACTTC. Its translation: CASSGQGRVGALAKNIQYF.

As DNA, the CDR3 is TGTGCCAGCCGGACACTGACAGGGGGCGCCGAGACCCAGTACTTC. This sequence encodes CASRTLTGGAETQYF. This chain links TRBV27 with TRBJ2-5; 10 positions agree with TRBD1. The CDR3 covers 15 residues. Losses at the gene ends were 8 bases for V and 5 bases for J; bases not matched to a gene: 11. Germline V gene data show CDR1 as MNHEY and CDR2 as SMNVEV (reference sequence).

CDR3 region: CASSMRLGTDTQYF. The CDR3 DNA reads as TGCGCCAGCAGCATGAGACTTGGCACAGATACGCAGTATTTT. The chain employs TRBV5-1 and TRBJ2-3; D unresolved. The length of the CDR3 is 14 residues. Per germline, CDR1 SGHRS and CDR2 YFSETQ. V was shortened by 4 bases and J by 1 base, with 10 bases between the two germline ends.